One and the same sample provided the 11 T cell receptor beta chains below, sequenced in a study of shared T cell receptors in the human thymus. The repertoire was sequenced with immunoSEQ multiplex PCR; TCRdb's copy has only in-frame clones and lacks some. The data show about 660,000 clones, 85% to 90% seen once. The same data also went into a second study, on human thymus T cells.

Source material: thymocytes. Source of these receptors: a boy under two years old with a congenital heart defect.

This sequence joins TRBV5-6 and TRBJ2-7; 7 bases map to TRBD2. The germline V gene encodes CDR1 SGHDT and CDR2 YYEEEE. CDR3 size: 14 residues. V lost 0 bases, J lost 5 bases, and 5 bases stayed unmatched. The CDR3 is CASSLGGGQDEQYF. CDR3 nucleotides: TGTGCCAGCAGCTTGGGCGGGGGTCAGGACGAGCAGTACTTC.

V and J are TRBV27 and TRBJ1-2; possibly TRBD1 for D (5 bases). Germline V gene sequence: CDR1 MNHEY, CDR2 SMNVEV (reference sequence). The germline V and J ends were trimmed by 0 bases and 1 base, with 9 bases remaining between them. This CDR3 has 15 amino acids. CDR3 in amino acids: CASSLSGALNYGYTF. The CDR3 nucleotides are TGTGCCAGCAGTTTATCTGGGGCCCTTAACTATGGCTACACCTTC.

J is TRBJ2-1 and V is TRBV5-4; D is uncertain. Per the germline V gene, CDR1 is SGHNT and CDR2 is YYREEE (reference sequence). The length of the CDR3 is 13 residues. The V end was cut by 0 bases, the J end by 9 bases, with 10 bases between. CDR3 amino acids: CASSLASWAEQFF. CDR3 coding DNA: TGTGCCAGCAGCTTGGCCAGCTGGGCTGAGCAGTTCTTC.

A single count supports this clone. The rearrangement joins TRBV21-1 to TRBJ1-5; the table gives TRBD1 as D, unverified against the DNA. TRBV21-1 is termed a pseudogene. This CDR3 spans 19 amino acids. In DNA, the CDR3 is TGTGCCAGCAGCGCCTACACCGGGACAGGGGAATATAGCAATCAGCCCCAGCATTTT. Its translation: CASSAYTGTGEYSNQPQHF.

The chain employs TRBV4-3 and TRBJ2-2; TRBD2 matches 8 bases. Germline CDR1 and CDR2: LGHNA and YSLEER. V lost 3 bases and J lost 4; bases outside the gene matches: 10. The CDR3 has 17 residues. The CDR3 nucleotides are TGCGCCAGCAGCCAGGTTCTAGCGGGTTTAGCCACCGGGGAGCTGTTTTTT. Translating it yields CASSQVLAGLATGELFF.

The CDR3 coding sequence is TGTGCCAGCAGCCCGCTGGCCCCGGGACTAGCGGCCCCCTACGAGCAGTACTTC. Translating it yields CASSPLAPGLAAPYEQYF. The rearrangement joins TRBV4-2 to TRBJ2-7, with 11 positions matching TRBD2. The V and J ends lost 4 bases and 2 bases, in that order; junction bases with no gene match: 13. The CDR3 is 18 residues long. Germline V CDR1 and CDR2: LGHNA, YNFKEQ.

This chain uses TRBV4-1 with TRBJ2-5, with D possibly being TRBD1 (5 bases). Germline values: CDR1 MGHRA, CDR2 YSYEKL. V was shortened by 0 bases and J by 7 bases, with 12 bases between the two germline ends. The CDR3 sequence is 14 residues long. CDR3 region: CASSQEGHRGTQYF. DNA of the CDR3: TGCGCCAGCAGCCAAGAGGGGCACCGTGGGACCCAGTACTTC.

In this sample, this clone turned up a few times. This chain uses TRBV4-1 with TRBJ2-1, with 9 bases identical to TRBD1. V was pared by 1 base and J by 6 bases, with 4 bases of the junction left unmatched. This CDR3 spans 15 amino acids. Germline V gene sequence: CDR1 MGHRA, CDR2 YSYEKL. The CDR3 loop is CASSQGGTGSNEQFF. Written as DNA, the CDR3 is TGCGCCAGCAGCCAAGGGGGGACAGGGTCCAATGAGCAGTTCTTC.

J is TRBJ2-5 and V is TRBV7-2; possible D gene TRBD2, 5 bases. Germline assignment: CDR1 SGHTA and CDR2 FQGNSA. This CDR3 has 16 residues. The V and J ends lost 3 bases and 1 base respectively, with 15 bases between them. CDR3 region: CASSLLRAVTQETQYF. The CDR3 nucleotides read TGTGCCAGCAGCTTGTTAAGAGCGGTGACCCAAGAGACCCAGTACTTC.

The V gene is TRBV6-5, the J gene TRBJ1-2; 10 positions agree with TRBD1. Germline lookup yields CDR1 MNHEY and CDR2 SVGAGI. This CDR3 is built from 15 residues. V gave up 8 bases and J gave up 4 bases; unmatched junction bases: 10. The CDR3, as DNA: TGTGCCAGCGGAAACGACAGGGGGCGTCCCTATGGCTACACCTTC. It encodes CASGNDRGRPYGYTF.

The chain employs TRBV12-5 and TRBJ2-1; 7 bases are a match to TRBD2. CDR1 and CDR2 from the germline V gene are LGHNT and FRNRAP. This CDR3 has 12 amino acids. Losses at the gene ends were 7 bases for V and 6 bases for J; bases not matched to a gene: 3. CDR3 DNA: TGTGCTAGTGCCGAGCGGGGCAATGAGCAGTTCTTC. It yields the protein CASAERGNEQFF. Supplemented by reference TRBV12-5 and TRBJ2-1, the full variable domain reads DARVTQTPRHKVTEMGQEVTMRCQPILGHNTVFWYRQTMMQGLELLAYFRNRAPLDDSGMPKDRFSAEMPDATLATLKIQPSEPRDSAVYFCASAERGNEQFFGPGTRLTVL.